These 6 T cell receptor beta chains were sequenced from one sample in a study of OX40 agonist ivuxolimab in advanced cancers. Produced via immunoSEQ multiplex PCR; TCRdb's table is partial and in-frame only. Of more than 35,000 clones listed, over 60% are singletons. The material sequenced was CD4+ or CD8+ T cells sorted from blood, taken in a trial of the OX40 agonist ivuxolimab. These receptor sequences come from an adult with an advanced solid tumor such as melanoma, head and neck, liver or kidney cancer.

With regard to this clone: This may arise from a read error, as a much more abundant clone is one base away. The rearrangement joins TRBV6-4 to TRBJ2-1, with 9 nucleotides matching TRBD1. This CDR3 contains 16 residues. V lost 5 bases and J lost 3; bases outside the gene matches: 8. Germline CDR1 reads MRHNA; CDR2 reads SNTAGT. The CDR3 DNA is TGTGCCAGCAGTCGAGGCGGGACAGGGAACTACAATGAGCAGTTCTTC. Translation: CASSRGGTGNYNEQFF.

The rearrangement uses TRBV10-3 and TRBJ2-5, with no clear D. Germline CDR1 and CDR2: ENHRY and SYGVKD. CDR3 size: 12 residues. The V end was cut by 0 bases, the J end by 4 bases, with 3 bases between. The CDR3 region has the DNA TGTGCCATCAGTGAGTCGCCAGAGACCCAGTACTTC. It yields the protein CAISESPETQYF.

The V call is TRBV7-9, the J call TRBJ2-1, with D possibly being TRBD1 or TRBD2 (5 bases each). V was trimmed by 2 bases and J by 6 bases, leaving 11 bases between them. The CDR3 contains 14 residues. CDR1 SEHNR and CDR2 FQNEAQ come from the germline V gene (reference sequence). The CDR3: CASSLNGDVNEQFF. CDR3 in DNA: TGTGCCAGCAGCTTAAACGGGGACGTCAATGAGCAGTTCTTC.

The V call is TRBV1, the J call TRBJ2-7; the table's D gene call, TRBD2, was not cross checked with the DNA. TRBV1 is assigned pseudogene status. The length of the CDR3 is 16 residues. CDR3 sequence: CTSSQESPSGGYEQYF. Here the CDR3 DNA reads TGCACCAGCAGCCAAGAATCCCCTAGCGGGGGATACGAGCAGTACTTC.

This clone has only one observation. The chain is built from TRBV6-1 and TRBJ2-7; TRBD1 aligns across 8 bases. The germline gives CDR1 MNHNS, CDR2 SASEGT. Losses at the gene ends were 0 bases for V and 6 bases for J; bases not matched to a gene: 4. This CDR3 is 14 amino acids long. The CDR3 reads CASSEAWTGLEQYV. CDR3 bases: TGTGCCAGCAGTGAAGCTTGGACAGGGCTCGAGCAGTACGTC.

The chain employs TRBV19 and TRBJ1-2; D is unclear. Germline V gives CDR1 LNHDA, CDR2 SQIVND (reference sequence). The CDR3 length is 14 residues. With 1 base removed from V and 7 bases from J, the gap between germline ends came to 13 bases. In DNA form, the CDR3 reads TGTGCCAGTAGTATAGTAGGGCCTACGGCTGGCTACACCTTC. Translation gives CASSIVGPTAGYTF.